This TCR beta chain was retrieved from a study of cytomegalovirus exposure and HLA in healthy donors. Study-level findings and limits: DRB1 showed the most TCR associations and HLA-C the fewest in a later analysis, as rates varied by HLA locus.

Amplification used 60 Vbeta primers and 13 Jbeta primers. The data were produced by immunoSEQ multiplex PCR, yet TCRdb's version contains in-frame clones alone and is incomplete. The sample shows roughly 120,000 clones, and over 2% sits with its ten largest clones. Regarding this clone: Its antigen is not identified.

This CDR3 spans 15 amino acids. J was trimmed by 2 bases and V by 5 bases; bases with no gene match: 5. Germline V gene data show CDR1 as MDHEN and CDR2 as SYDVKM. Specimen: PBMCs. The chain links TRBV28 to TRBJ2-1, with 8 bases that match TRBD1. The TCR sequence derives from a man aged 35 to 55 in good health and CMV-seronegative. CDR3 in amino acids: CASSPSTGAYNEQFF. The CDR3 nucleotides are TGTGCCAGCAGTCCCTCGACAGGGGCCTACAATGAGCAGTTCTTC.